The subject of this entry is one TCR beta chain. The table came from immunoSEQ multiplex PCR; TCRdb's copy has only in-frame clones and leaves some out. The sample contains 25,000 to 30,000 clones, about 75% of which appear only once. Per germline, CDR1 LNHDA and CDR2 SQIVND (reference sequence). The V end lost 1 base, the J end lost 2 bases, and 3 bases lay between the germline ends. The CDR3 contains 13 residues. These data belong to a study of radiotherapy plus CTLA-4 blockade in lung cancer. The chain recombines TRBV19 with TRBJ2-1; no clear D. This TCR was sampled from a human donor with non-small cell lung cancer that progressed on radiotherapy plus ipilimumab. The sample consisted of peripheral blood, taken from a patient treated with radiotherapy plus ipilimumab. This chain's CDR3 is CASSIAPYNEQFF. The CDR3 nucleotides read TGTGCCAGTAGTATAGCCCCCTACAATGAGCAGTTCTTC.